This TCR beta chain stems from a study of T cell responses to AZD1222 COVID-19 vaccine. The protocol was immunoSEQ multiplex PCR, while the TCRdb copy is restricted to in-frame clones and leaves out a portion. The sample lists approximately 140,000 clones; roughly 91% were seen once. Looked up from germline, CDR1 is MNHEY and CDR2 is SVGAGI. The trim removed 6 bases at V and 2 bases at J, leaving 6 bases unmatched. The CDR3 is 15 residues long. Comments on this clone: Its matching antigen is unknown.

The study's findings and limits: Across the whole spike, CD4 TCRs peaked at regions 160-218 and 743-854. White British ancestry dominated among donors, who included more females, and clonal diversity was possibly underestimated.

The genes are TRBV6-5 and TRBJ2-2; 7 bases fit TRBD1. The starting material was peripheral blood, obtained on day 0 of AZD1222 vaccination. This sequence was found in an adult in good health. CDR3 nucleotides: TGTGCCAGCAGGAGACAGGGTGGAAACACCGGGGAGCTGTTTTTT. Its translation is CASRRQGGNTGELFF.